These 14 T cell receptor beta chains originate from one sample sequenced in a study of response to subunit inactivated influenza vaccine. TCRdb independently ran MiXCR on the RT-PCR reads; one entry per CDR3 protein. The repertoire consists of 500,000 to 600,000 distinct CDR3 sequences, with under 15% occurring once and the leading ten covering roughly 14%. The specimen was PBMCs from blood, collected roughly 45 days after vaccination. These receptor sequences come from a man between 50 and 59 years old who received an inactivated influenza vaccine.

The chain links TRBV7-3 to TRBJ2-2; 13 bases align to TRBD2. The germline V gene has CDR1 SGHTA and CDR2 FQGTGA. The junction had 5 bases not matched to a gene; V was cut back by 4 bases and J by 6 bases. The CDR3 is made up of 16 amino acids. CDR3 DNA sequence: TGTGCCAGCAGCTCCCGACTAGCGGGGGGACCCGGGGAGCTGTTTTTT. Its protein is CASSSRLAGGPGELFF.

This clonotype has ten or more counts. The gene calls are TRBV12-3 or TRBV12-4 and TRBJ1-5; 9 nucleotides agree with TRBD1. Losses at the gene ends were 6 bases for V and 7 bases for J; bases not matched to a gene: 4. The CDR3 loop spans 13 amino acids. CDR3 region: CASSLTGGQPQHF. The CDR3 coding sequence is TGTGCCAGCAGCCTTACAGGGGGCCAGCCCCAGCATTTT.

V usage is TRBV7-8 and J usage is TRBJ2-1; tentative D call: TRBD2 (7 bases). CDR1 is SGHVS and CDR2 is FQNEAQ in the germline V gene. The V end lost 0 bases, the J end lost 12 bases, and 18 bases lay between the germline ends. This CDR3 spans 15 amino acids. Here the CDR3 reads CASSLAGGARAGQFF. CDR3 DNA sequence: TGTGCCAGCAGCTTAGCGGGGGGGGCGAGGGCGGGGCAGTTCTTC.

This clonotype was counted a few times. The V call is TRBV20-1, the J call TRBJ2-1; 7 bases are shared with TRBD2. Per the germline V gene, CDR1 is DFQATT and CDR2 is SNEGSKA (reference sequence). The V and J ends lost 0 bases and 4 bases, in that order; junction bases with no gene match: 9. The CDR3 runs to 16 residues. CDR3 loop: CSARDVNLADYNEQFF. The CDR3, as DNA: TGCAGTGCTAGAGATGTTAACCTAGCGGATTACAATGAGCAGTTCTTC.

This clonotype was observed at least ten times. The chain combines TRBV11-2 with TRBJ2-3; D ambiguous. Looked up from germline, CDR1 is SGHAT and CDR2 is FQNNGV. The CDR3 consists of 12 residues. Trimming shortened V by 2 bases and J by 5 bases, and 5 bases separated the two germline ends. For the CDR3, the DNA is TGTGCCAGCAGCTTAAACGAAGATACGCAGTATTTT. Translated, it gives CASSLNEDTQYF. The entire variable domain, with the rest obtained from reference TRBV11-2 and TRBJ2-3, is as follows: EAGVAQSPRYKIIEKRQSVAFWCNPISGHATLYWYQQILGQGPKLLIQFQNNGVVDDSQLPKDRFSAERLKGVDSTLKIQPAKLEDSAVYLCASSLNEDTQYFGPGTRLTVL.

J is TRBJ1-3 and V is TRBV6-1; TRBD1 is a possible D gene (5 bases). CDR1 and CDR2 (germline): MNHNS, SASEGT. This CDR3 is built from 16 residues. V was clipped by 5 bases and J by 4 bases, with 18 bases between them. The CDR3 region has the DNA TGTGCCAGCAGTCCCCGGGACCCCCGGCAAGGAAACACCATATATTTT. This encodes CASSPRDPRQGNTIYF.

This clonotype was counted at least ten times. This chain uses TRBV7-2 with TRBJ2-5, with 8 bases identical to TRBD1. Per the germline V gene, CDR1 is SGHTA and CDR2 is FQGNSA. The V gene end was trimmed by 4 bases and the J gene end by 2 bases; junction bases not matched to a gene: 3. The CDR3 totals 14 residues. CDR3 residues: CASSSNRGQETQYF. Written as DNA, the CDR3 is TGTGCCAGCAGCTCCAACAGGGGGCAAGAGACCCAGTACTTC.

The chain combines TRBV3-1 with TRBJ2-7; no clear D gene. The CDR3 has 12 amino acids. The V gene's germline CDR1 is LGHDT and CDR2 YNNKEL (reference sequence). Trimming shortened V by 3 bases and J by 2 bases, and 5 bases separated the two germline ends. CDR3 sequence: CASSQRTYEQYF. In nucleotides, the CDR3 is TGTGCCAGCAGCCAGCGCACCTACGAGCAGTACTTC.

V is TRBV5-5 and J is TRBJ2-1; tentatively, D is TRBD2 (5 bases). The CDR3 is 14 amino acids. CDR1 and CDR2 from the germline V gene are SGHKS and YYEKEE (reference sequence). V lost 5 bases to trimming and J lost 8 bases, with 17 bases between them. In DNA, the CDR3 is TGTGCCAGCAGGAGTACCCCCGGGAACGATGAGCAGTTCTTC. This translates into CASRSTPGNDEQFF.

This clonotype was observed a single time. The gene calls are TRBV9 and TRBJ2-5; D is possibly TRBD1 or TRBD2 (5 bases each). Germline assignment: CDR1 SGDLS and CDR2 YYNGEE. V shed 2 bases and J shed 1 base, with 9 bases lying between them. The CDR3 is 14 residues long. The CDR3 DNA sequence: TGTGCCAGCAGCGTCGGGGCGGTCCAAGAGACCCAGTACTTC. It translates to CASSVGAVQETQYF. The variable domain in full, completed from reference TRBV9 and TRBJ2-5, reads DSGVTQTPKHLITATGQRVTLRCSPRSGDLSVYWYQQSLDQGLQFLIQYYNGEERAKGNILERFSAQQFPDLHSELNLSSLELGDSALYFCASSVGAVQETQYFGPGTRLLVL.

This clonotype was counted a few times. The chain is built from TRBV2 and TRBJ1-2; weak D call: TRBD1 (5 bases). With 2 bases removed from V and 4 bases from J, the gap between germline ends came to 11 bases. From germline, CDR1 is SNHLY and CDR2 FYNNEI. This CDR3 spans 14 amino acids. CDR3 residues: CASSERLRGYGYTF. CDR3 bases: TGTGCCAGCAGTGAACGCCTGAGGGGCTATGGCTACACCTTC.

The table lists this clonotype with many counts. The CDR3 DNA is TGTGCCAGCAGTTTCAAGGGGTCGAAGAACGGGGAGCTGTTTTTT. The encoded protein is CASSFKGSKNGELFF. The J gene is TRBJ2-2, the V gene TRBV12-3 or TRBV12-4; weak D call: TRBD1 (5 bases). The CDR3 sequence is 15 residues long. V was shortened by 3 bases and J by 7 bases, with 15 bases between the two germline ends.

The rearrangement links TRBV7-8 to TRBJ2-2, with D tentatively TRBD1 (5 bases). V shed 1 base and J shed 3 bases, with 15 bases lying between them. Germline loops: CDR1 SGHVS, CDR2 FQNEAQ. The CDR3 runs 17 residues. The CDR3 DNA sequence: TGTGCCAGCAGCTTAGTCTTTGGCAGGGCGGACACCGGGGAGCTGTTTTTT. Protein sequence: CASSLVFGRADTGELFF.

This clonotype has only a few counts. The V gene is TRBV6-2 or TRBV6-3, the J gene TRBJ1-1; the D gene is possibly TRBD1 (6 bases). V was pared by 0 bases and J by 10 bases, with 18 bases between. The CDR3 sequence is 15 residues long. Germline assignment: CDR1 MNHEY and CDR2 SVGEGT. CDR3 sequence: CASSYSDRPLSRAFF. CDR3 DNA sequence: TGTGCCAGCAGTTACTCGGACAGACCCCTTTCCCGAGCTTTCTTT.